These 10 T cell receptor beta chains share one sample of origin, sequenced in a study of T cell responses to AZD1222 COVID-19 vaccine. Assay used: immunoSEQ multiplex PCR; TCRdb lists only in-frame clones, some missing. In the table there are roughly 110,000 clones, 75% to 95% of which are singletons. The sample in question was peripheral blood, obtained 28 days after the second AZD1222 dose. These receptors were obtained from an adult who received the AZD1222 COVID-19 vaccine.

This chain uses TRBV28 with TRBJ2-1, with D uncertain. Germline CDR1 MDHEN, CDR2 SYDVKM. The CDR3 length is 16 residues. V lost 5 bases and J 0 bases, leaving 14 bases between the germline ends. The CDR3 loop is CASSTTLLSSYNEQFF. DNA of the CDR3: TGTGCCAGCAGTACCACCCTGCTTAGCTCCTACAATGAGCAGTTCTTC.

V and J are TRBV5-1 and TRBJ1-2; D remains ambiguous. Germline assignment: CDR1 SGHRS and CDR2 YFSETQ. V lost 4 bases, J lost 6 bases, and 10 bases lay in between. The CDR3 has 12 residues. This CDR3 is CASSLPGNGYTF. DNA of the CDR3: TGCGCCAGCAGCCTCCCGGGGAATGGCTACACCTTC. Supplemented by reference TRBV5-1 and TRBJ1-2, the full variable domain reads KAGVTQTPRYLIKTRGQQVTLSCSPISGHRSVSWYQQTPGQGLQFLFEYFSETQRNKGNFPGRFSGRQFSNSRSEMNVSTLELGDSALYLCASSLPGNGYTFGSGTRLTVV.

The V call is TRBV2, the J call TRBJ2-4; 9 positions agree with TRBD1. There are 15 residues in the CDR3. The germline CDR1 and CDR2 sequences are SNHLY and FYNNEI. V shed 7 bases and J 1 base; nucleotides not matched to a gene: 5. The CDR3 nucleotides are TGTGCCAGCACCCAACAGGGGGCGGCCAAAAACATTCAGTACTTC. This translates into CASTQQGAAKNIQYF. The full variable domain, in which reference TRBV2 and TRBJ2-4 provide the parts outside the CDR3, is EPEVTQTPSHQVTQMGQEVILRCVPISNHLYFYWYRQILGQKVEFLVSFYNNEISEKSEIFDDQFSVERPDGSNFTLKIRSTKLEDSAMYFCASTQQGAAKNIQYFGAGTRLSVL.

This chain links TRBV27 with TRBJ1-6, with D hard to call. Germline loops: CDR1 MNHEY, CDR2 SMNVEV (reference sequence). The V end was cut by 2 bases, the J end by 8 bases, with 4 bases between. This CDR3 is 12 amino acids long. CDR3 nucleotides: TGTGCCAGCAGTTTAATTGATTCACCCCTCCACTTT. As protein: CASSLIDSPLHF.

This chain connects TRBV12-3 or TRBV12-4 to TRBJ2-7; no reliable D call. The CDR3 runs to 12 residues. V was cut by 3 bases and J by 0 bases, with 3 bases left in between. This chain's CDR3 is CASSLASYEQYF. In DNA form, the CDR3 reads TGTGCCAGCAGTTTGGCCTCCTACGAGCAGTACTTC.

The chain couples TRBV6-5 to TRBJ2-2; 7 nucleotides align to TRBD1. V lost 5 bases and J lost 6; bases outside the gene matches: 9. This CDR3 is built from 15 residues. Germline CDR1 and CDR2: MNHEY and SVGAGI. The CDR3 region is CASSHRSTGPGELFF. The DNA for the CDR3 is TGTGCCAGCAGTCACCGTTCGACAGGGCCCGGGGAGCTGTTTTTT.

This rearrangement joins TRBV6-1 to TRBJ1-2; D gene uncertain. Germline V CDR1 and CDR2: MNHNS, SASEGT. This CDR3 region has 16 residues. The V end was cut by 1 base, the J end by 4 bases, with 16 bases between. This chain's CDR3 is CASSEGRWGVTYGYTF. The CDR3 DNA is TGTGCCAGCAGTGAAGGGAGGTGGGGAGTTACCTATGGCTACACCTTC.

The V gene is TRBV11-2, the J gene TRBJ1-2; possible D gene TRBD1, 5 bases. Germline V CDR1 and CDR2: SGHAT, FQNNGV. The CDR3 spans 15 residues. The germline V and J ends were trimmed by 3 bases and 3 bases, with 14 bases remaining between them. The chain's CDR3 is CASSLYPGQYYGYTF. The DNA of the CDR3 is TGTGCCAGCAGCTTGTATCCAGGGCAGTACTATGGCTACACCTTC.

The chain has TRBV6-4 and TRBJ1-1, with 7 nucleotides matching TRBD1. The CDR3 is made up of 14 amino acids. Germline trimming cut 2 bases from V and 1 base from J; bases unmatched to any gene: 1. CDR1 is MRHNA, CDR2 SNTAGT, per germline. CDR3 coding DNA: TGTGCCAGCAGTGACGGACAGGAGAACACTGAAGCTTTCTTT. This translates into CASSDGQENTEAFF.

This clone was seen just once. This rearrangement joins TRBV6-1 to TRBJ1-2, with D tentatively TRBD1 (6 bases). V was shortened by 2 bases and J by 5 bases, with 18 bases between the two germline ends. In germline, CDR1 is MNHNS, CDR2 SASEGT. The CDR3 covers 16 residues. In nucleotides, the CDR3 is TGTGCCAGCAGTGAACCCCCGTCCCCGGGGGCTTATGGCTACACCTTC. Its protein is CASSEPPSPGAYGYTF.